The 12 T cell receptor beta chains in this list originate from one sample, sequenced in a study of CD8 T cells in ankylosing spondylitis. TCRdb fed the 5' RACE reads into MiXCR, producing one record per CDR3 protein. The sample has about 240,000 distinct CDR3 sequences, roughly 25% seen once. Sequenced input: blood, either unsorted or a sorted T cell fraction (not recorded which). These receptors all stem from a male donor with ankylosing spondylitis or in good health (not recorded which).

There are a few counts of this clonotype. The chain has TRBV20-1 and TRBJ2-3; TRBD2 is a possible D gene (7 bases). Between the trimmed V and J ends, which lost 5 bases and 2 bases, there was a span of 17 bases. CDR1 is DFQATT and CDR2 is SNEGSKA in the germline V gene (reference sequence). This CDR3 has 15 residues. The CDR3 reads CSAPLAGADTDTQYF. CDR3 nucleotide sequence: TGCAGTGCTCCTCTCGCGGGGGCCGACACAGATACGCAGTATTTT.

V and J are TRBV10-3 and TRBJ2-1, with a weak D call TRBD2 (5 bases). The V gene's germline CDR1 is ENHRY and CDR2 SYGVKD. The ends were cut back, 8 bases at V and 8 bases at J, with 19 bases in the middle. This CDR3 is 14 amino acids long. CDR3 in DNA: TGTGCCATCTCGGAGGCGGGTATTAGGTATGAGCAGTTCTTC. The encoded protein is CAISEAGIRYEQFF.

A remark on this clonotype: Compared with germline, one end of the junction differs, possibly owing to a read error. The chain recombines TRBV29-1 with TRBJ2-3; 7 bases align to TRBD1. CDR3 length equals 14 residues. Germline-derived CDR1 and CDR2 are SQVTM and ANQGSEA. The CDR3 coding sequence is TGCAGCGTCGCCTACAGGGGACCCACAGATACGCAGTTTTTT. Its protein is CSVAYRGPTDTQFF.

The genes are TRBV2 and TRBJ2-2; no firm D call. The CDR3 consists of 11 residues. V was pared by 6 bases and J by 6 bases, with 5 bases between. The germline gives CDR1 SNHLY, CDR2 FYNNEI. The CDR3 DNA is TGTGCCAGCAGGAGGTCCGGGGAGCTGTTTTTT. This codes for CASRRSGELFF.

This clonotype was recorded many times. The J gene is TRBJ2-5, the V gene TRBV10-3; D perhaps matches TRBD2 (5 bases). Deletions cut 8 bases from V and 4 bases from J, with 14 bases between. The CDR3 sequence is 13 residues long. Germline-derived CDR1 and CDR2 are ENHRY and SYGVKD. The CDR3 nucleotides read TGTGCCATCGGCTGGGGTGCGGGAGAGACCCAGTACTTC. Encoded protein: CAIGWGAGETQYF.

This sequence joins TRBV20-1 and TRBJ2-5; 11 bases align to TRBD2. Losses at the gene ends were 6 bases for V and 1 base for J; bases not matched to a gene: 7. The germline CDR1 and CDR2 sequences are DFQATT and SNEGSKA (reference sequence). CDR3 length: 15 residues. The CDR3 bases are TGCAGTGCCCTTCGCGGGACTAGCGGCCAAGAGACCCAGTACTTC. Residues: CSALRGTSGQETQYF.

Many counts were recorded for this clonotype. The chain employs TRBV2 and TRBJ1-1, with D perhaps TRBD1 (5 bases). The CDR3 is made up of 14 amino acids. Germline V lookup: CDR1 SNHLY, CDR2 FYNNEI. The V gene lost 4 bases and the J gene lost 0 bases, with 9 bases spanning the gap. CDR3 residues: CASSVDRLNTEAFF. CDR3 coding DNA: TGTGCCAGCAGTGTTGACAGATTGAACACTGAAGCTTTCTTT.

This clonotype was counted between two and nine times. The chain combines TRBV20-1 with TRBJ2-1, with TRBD1 as a possible D gene (5 bases). Trimming pared 4 bases from V and 4 bases from J, leaving 14 bases between. This CDR3 is built from 14 residues. The germline gives CDR1 DFQATT, CDR2 SNEGSKA (reference sequence). Here the CDR3 reads CSATMGLLYNEQFF. The CDR3 DNA sequence: TGCAGTGCTACTATGGGGCTTTTATACAATGAGCAGTTCTTC.

V and J are TRBV11-2 and TRBJ2-2; TRBD2 might be the D (7 bases). This CDR3 is 19 amino acids long. The germline gives CDR1 SGHAT, CDR2 FQNNGV. Trimming stripped 4 bases from V and 3 bases from J, with 24 bases between. The CDR3 loop reads CASSSSKVLGGPYTGELFF. The CDR3 DNA follows: TGTGCCAGCAGCTCGTCCAAGGTGCTGGGGGGGCCCTACACCGGGGAGCTGTTTTTT.

This clonotype was observed many times. V usage is TRBV5-1 and J usage is TRBJ2-3; 10 bases map to TRBD2. V lost 7 bases to trimming and J lost 3 bases; unmatched junction nucleotides: 11. There are 16 residues in the CDR3. CDR1 and CDR2 (germline): SGHRS, YFSETQ. The DNA of the CDR3 is TGCGCCAGCTCGTGGGGAGCGGGGGGGCCGACAGATACGCAGTATTTT. Its translation is CASSWGAGGPTDTQYF.

This chain joins TRBV11-2 and TRBJ2-3; weak D call: TRBD2 (5 bases). Germline V gene data show CDR1 as SGHAT and CDR2 as FQNNGV. Deletions cut 6 bases from V and 6 bases from J, with 16 bases between. The CDR3 consists of 14 residues. The CDR3 DNA follows: TGTGCCAGCAGGCTAAATAGCGTAGGGGATACGCAGTATTTT. Residues: CASRLNSVGDTQYF.

This clonotype was recorded at least ten times. The J gene is TRBJ2-1, the V gene TRBV12-3 or TRBV12-4; 7 nucleotides align to TRBD1. CDR3 length: 15 residues. The ends lost 5 bases at V and 2 bases at J; junction bases unmatched: 6. The CDR3 here is CASSPPTGPYNEQFF. The DNA for the CDR3 is TGTGCCAGCAGTCCCCCGACAGGGCCCTACAATGAGCAGTTCTTC.